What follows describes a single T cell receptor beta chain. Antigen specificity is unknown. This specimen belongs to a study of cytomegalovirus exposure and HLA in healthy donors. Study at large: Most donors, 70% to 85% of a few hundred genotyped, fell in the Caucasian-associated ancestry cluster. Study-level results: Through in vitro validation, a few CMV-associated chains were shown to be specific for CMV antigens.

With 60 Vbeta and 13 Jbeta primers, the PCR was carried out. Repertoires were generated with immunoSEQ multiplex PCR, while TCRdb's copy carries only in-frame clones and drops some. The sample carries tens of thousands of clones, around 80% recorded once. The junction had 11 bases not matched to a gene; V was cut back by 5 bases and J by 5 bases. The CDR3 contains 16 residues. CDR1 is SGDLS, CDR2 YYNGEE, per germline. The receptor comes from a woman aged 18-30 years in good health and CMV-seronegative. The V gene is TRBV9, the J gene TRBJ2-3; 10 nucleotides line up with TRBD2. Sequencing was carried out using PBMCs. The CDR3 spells CASSVKAGGPEDTQYF. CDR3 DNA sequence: TGTGCCAGCAGTGTGAAAGCGGGGGGGCCTGAAGATACGCAGTATTTT.